This T cell receptor (beta chain) was identified during a study of blood T cell repertoires in COVID-19. Study details: Samples taken during acute and convalescent COVID-19 were collected in the United States, Italy and Spain.

In terms of age and location, participants ranged from about 18 to 100 years and lived in fewer than 30 US areas. Participant reports of clinical history set cohort assignment. The V gene's germline CDR1 is MDHEN and CDR2 SYDVKM. CDR3 length equals 12 residues. The ends were cut back, 8 bases at V and 7 bases at J, with 14 bases in the middle. Original processing notes: It was from reference gene primer amplification that nucleated cell counts were estimated. Data came from immunoSEQ multiplex PCR; TCRdb stores just in-frame clones and leaves some out. From that table come the V and J calls and clone size; the DNA was used to work out D and trimming. The sample contains approximately 250,000 clones, approximately 90% of which appear only once. The sample holds one count of this clone.

This chain uses TRBV28 with TRBJ1-2; D unresolved. This sequence originates from a woman in her thirties with acute COVID-19. The sequenced material came from PBMCs or T cells enriched from blood (not recorded which). CDR3 sequence (DNA): TGTGCCAGCTACGACACGGGGAGTGGCTACACCTTC. Its translation is CASYDTGSGYTF.